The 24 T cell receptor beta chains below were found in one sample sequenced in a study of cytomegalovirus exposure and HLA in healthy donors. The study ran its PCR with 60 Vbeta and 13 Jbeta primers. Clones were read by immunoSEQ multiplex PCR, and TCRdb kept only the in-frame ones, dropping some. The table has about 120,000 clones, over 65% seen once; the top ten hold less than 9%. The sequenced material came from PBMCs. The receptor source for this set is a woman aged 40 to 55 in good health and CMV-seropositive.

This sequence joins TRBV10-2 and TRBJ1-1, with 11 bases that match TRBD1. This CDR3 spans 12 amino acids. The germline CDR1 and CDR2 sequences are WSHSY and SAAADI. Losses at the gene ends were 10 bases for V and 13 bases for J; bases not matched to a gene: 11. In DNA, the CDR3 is TGCGCCAATAGCCCCGGGACAGGGGGAGATTTCTTT. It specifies CANSPGTGGDFF.

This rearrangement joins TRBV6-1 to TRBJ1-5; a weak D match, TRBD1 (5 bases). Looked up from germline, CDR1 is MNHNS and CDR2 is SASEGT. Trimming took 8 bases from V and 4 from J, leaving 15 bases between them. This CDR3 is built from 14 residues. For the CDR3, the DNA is TGTGCCAGCCTCCGAGACAGCTCTAATCAGCCCCAGCATTTT. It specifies CASLRDSSNQPQHF.

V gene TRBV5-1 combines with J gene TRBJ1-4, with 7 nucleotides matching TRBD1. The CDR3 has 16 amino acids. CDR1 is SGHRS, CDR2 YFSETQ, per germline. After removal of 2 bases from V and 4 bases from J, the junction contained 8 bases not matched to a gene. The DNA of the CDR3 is TGCGCCAGCAGCTTTAGACCGGGACAGATTAATGAAAAACTGTTTTTT. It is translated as CASSFRPGQINEKLFF.

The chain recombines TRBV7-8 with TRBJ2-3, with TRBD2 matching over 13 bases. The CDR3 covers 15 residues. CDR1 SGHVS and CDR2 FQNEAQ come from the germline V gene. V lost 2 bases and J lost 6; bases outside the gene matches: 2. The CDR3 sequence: CASSLTSGRGDTQYF. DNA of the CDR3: TGTGCCAGCAGCTTAACTAGCGGGAGGGGTGATACGCAGTATTTT.

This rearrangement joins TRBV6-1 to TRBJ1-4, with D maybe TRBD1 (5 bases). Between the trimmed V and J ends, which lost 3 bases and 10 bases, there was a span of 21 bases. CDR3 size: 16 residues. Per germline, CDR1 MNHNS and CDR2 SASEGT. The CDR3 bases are TGTGCCAGCAGTGACCAGGGCGCCCTTAATACGGGAAAACTGTTTTTT. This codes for CASSDQGALNTGKLFF.

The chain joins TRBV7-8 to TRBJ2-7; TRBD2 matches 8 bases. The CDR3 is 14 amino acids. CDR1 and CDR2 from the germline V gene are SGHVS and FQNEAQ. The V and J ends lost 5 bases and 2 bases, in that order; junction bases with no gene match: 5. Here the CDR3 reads CASSVRGETYEQYF. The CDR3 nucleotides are TGTGCCAGCAGCGTGCGGGGGGAAACCTACGAGCAGTACTTC.

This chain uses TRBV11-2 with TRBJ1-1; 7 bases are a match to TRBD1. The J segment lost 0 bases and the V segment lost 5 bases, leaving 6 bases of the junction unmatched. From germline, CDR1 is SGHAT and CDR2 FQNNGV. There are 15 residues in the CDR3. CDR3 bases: TGTGCCAGCAGCGCCAGACAGGGCTTGAACACTGAAGCTTTCTTT. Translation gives CASSARQGLNTEAFF.

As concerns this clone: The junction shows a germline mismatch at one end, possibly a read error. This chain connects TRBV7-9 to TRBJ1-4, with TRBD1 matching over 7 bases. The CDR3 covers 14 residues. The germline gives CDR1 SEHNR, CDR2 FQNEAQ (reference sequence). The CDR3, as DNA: TGTGCCAACAGCTCCCCGACAGGGAATGAAAAACTGTTTTTT. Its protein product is CANSSPTGNEKLFF.

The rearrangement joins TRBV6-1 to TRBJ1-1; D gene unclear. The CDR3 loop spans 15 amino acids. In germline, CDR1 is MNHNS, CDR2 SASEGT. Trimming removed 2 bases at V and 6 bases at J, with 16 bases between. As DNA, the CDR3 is TGTGCCAGCAGTGAATTGTTGACCGCGGCCCCTGAAGCTTTCTTT. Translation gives CASSELLTAAPEAFF.

The CDR3 is CASSPDRGPYGYTF. DNA of the CDR3: TGTGCCAGCAGTCCCGACAGGGGGCCTTATGGCTACACCTTC. The chain couples TRBV6-1 to TRBJ1-2; 10 bases agree with TRBD1. Losses at the gene ends were 5 bases for V and 5 bases for J; bases not matched to a gene: 5. Germline V CDR1 and CDR2: MNHNS, SASEGT. This CDR3 region has 14 residues.

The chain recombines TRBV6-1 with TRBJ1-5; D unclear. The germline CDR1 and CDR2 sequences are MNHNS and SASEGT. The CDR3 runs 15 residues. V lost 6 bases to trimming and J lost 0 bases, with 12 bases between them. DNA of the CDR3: TGTGCCAGCAGGCAGGAGGAGGGTAGCAATCAGCCCCAGCATTTT. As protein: CASRQEEGSNQPQHF.

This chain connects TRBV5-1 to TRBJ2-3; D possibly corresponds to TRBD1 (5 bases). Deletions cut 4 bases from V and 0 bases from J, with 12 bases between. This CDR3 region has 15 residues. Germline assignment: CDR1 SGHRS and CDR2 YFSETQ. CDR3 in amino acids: CASSNDSTSTDTQYF. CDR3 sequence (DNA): TGCGCCAGCAGCAATGACAGCACTAGCACAGATACGCAGTATTTT.

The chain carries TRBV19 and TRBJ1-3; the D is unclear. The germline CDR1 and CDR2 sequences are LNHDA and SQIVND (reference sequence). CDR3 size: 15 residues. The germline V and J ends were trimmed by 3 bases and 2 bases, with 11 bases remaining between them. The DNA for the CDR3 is TGTGCCAGTAGTATCCCGTCAGTGGCTGGAAACACCATATATTTT. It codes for CASSIPSVAGNTIYF. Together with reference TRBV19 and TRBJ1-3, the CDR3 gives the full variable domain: DGGITQSPKYLFRKEGQNVTLSCEQNLNHDAMYWYRQDPGQGLRLIYYSQIVNDFQKGDIAEGYSVSREKKESFPLTVTSAQKNPTAFYLCASSIPSVAGNTIYFGEGSWLTVV.

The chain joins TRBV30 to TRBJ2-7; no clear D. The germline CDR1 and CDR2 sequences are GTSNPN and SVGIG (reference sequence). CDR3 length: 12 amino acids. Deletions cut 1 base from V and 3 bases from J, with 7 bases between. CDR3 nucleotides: TGTGCCTGGAGTGGGTCCGGCTACGAGCAGTACTTC. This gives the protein CAWSGSGYEQYF.

CDR3 sequence reads: CARRTGGGYTF. The DNA for the CDR3 is TGTGCCAGGAGGACAGGGGGAGGCTACACCTTC. V and J are TRBV27 and TRBJ1-2, with 10 bases aligning to TRBD1. There are 11 residues in the CDR3. Germline CDR1 MNHEY, CDR2 SMNVEV (reference sequence). With 9 bases clipped from V and 8 bases from J, the junction kept 3 bases outside the gene matches.

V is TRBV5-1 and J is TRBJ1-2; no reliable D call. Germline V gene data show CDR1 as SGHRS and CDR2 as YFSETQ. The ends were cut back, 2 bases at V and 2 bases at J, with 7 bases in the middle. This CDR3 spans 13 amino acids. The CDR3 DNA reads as TGCGCCAGCAGCTTTGACATCAACTATGGCTACACCTTC. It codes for CASSFDINYGYTF.

CDR3 DNA: TGCGCCAGCAGCGCTCGGACAGGGTATGGCTACACCTTC. Its protein product is CASSARTGYGYTF. This rearrangement joins TRBV5-1 to TRBJ1-2; 8 bases match TRBD1. With V trimmed by 4 bases and J by 5 bases, 4 bases remained unmatched. The CDR3 contains 13 residues. From germline, CDR1 is SGHRS and CDR2 YFSETQ. Complete variable domain (other parts from reference TRBV5-1 and TRBJ1-2): KAGVTQTPRYLIKTRGQQVTLSCSPISGHRSVSWYQQTPGQGLQFLFEYFSETQRNKGNFPGRFSGRQFSNSRSEMNVSTLELGDSALYLCASSARTGYGYTFGSGTRLTVV.

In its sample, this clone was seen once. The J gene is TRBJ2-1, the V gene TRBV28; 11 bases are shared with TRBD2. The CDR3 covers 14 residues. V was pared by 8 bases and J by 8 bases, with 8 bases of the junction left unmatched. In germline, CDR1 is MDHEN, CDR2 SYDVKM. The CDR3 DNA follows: TGTGCCAGCTTACTAGCGGGAGAGCGGTATGAGCAGTTCTTC. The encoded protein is CASLLAGERYEQFF.

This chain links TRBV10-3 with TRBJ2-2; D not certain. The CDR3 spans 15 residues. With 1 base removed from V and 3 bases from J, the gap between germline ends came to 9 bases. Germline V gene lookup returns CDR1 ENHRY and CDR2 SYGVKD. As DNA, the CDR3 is TGTGCCATCAGTGAGTATGAGCGAGACACCGGGGAGCTGTTTTTT. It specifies CAISEYERDTGELFF.

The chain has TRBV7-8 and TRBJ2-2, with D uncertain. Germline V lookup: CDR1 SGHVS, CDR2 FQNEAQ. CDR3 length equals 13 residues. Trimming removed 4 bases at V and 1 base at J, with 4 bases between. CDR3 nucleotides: TGTGCCAGCAGCTCAGGGAACACCGGGGAGCTGTTTTTT. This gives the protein CASSSGNTGELFF.

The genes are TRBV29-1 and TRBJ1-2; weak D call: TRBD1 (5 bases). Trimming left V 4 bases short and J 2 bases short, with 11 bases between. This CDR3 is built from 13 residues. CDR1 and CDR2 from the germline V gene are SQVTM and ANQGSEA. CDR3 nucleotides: TGCAGCGTTGCAAAAGGGGCCAACTATGGCTACACCTTC. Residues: CSVAKGANYGYTF. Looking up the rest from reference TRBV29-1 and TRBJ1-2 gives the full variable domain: SAVISQKPSRDICQRGTSLTIQCQVDSQVTMMFWYRQQPGQSLTLIATANQGSEATYESGFVIDKFPISRPNLTFSTLTVSNMSPEDSSIYLCSVAKGANYGYTFGSGTRLTVV.

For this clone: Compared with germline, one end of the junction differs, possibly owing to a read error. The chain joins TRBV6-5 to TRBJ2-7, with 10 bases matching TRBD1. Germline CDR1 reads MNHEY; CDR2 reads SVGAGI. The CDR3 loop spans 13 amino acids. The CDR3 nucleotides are TGTGCCAGCAGTGAAGCGATGGGGGACAGGGGACTCTTC. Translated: CASSEAMGDRGLF.

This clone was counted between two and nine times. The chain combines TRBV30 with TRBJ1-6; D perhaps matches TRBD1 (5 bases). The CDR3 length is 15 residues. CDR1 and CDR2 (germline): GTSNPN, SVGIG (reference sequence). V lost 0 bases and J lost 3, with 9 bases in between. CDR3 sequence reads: CAWSVSGDYNSPLHF. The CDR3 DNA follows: TGTGCCTGGAGTGTTTCGGGGGACTATAATTCACCCCTCCACTTT.

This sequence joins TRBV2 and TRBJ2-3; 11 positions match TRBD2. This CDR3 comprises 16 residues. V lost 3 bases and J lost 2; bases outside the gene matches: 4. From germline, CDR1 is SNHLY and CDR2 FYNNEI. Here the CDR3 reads CASSDLAGGTTDTQYF. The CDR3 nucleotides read TGTGCCAGCAGTGACTTAGCGGGAGGGACCACAGATACGCAGTATTTT.